This T cell receptor (beta chain) was retrieved from a study of cytomegalovirus exposure and HLA in healthy donors. Overall study: There were 100 million to 130 million unique TCR beta sequences, drawn from about 200 million T cells, in an earlier analysis. Points from the study as a whole: Later on, an analysis tied roughly 17,000 TCR beta sequences to HLA alleles at 0.05 false discovery rate. Common viral pathogens seemed, in a later analysis, to connect with several of the most significant clusters. Most of the CMV-associated TCR beta chains (in a later analysis) appeared to be HLA-restricted.

The germline V gene encodes CDR1 SGHTA and CDR2 FQGNSA. The CDR3 extends over 14 amino acids. Of note for this clone: Its antigen remains unidentified. At one boundary the junction diverges from the germline segment, which might be a read error. Other nucleotide sequences from this sample produce the same CDR3.

The PCR had 60 Vbeta and 13 Jbeta primers. Here immunoSEQ multiplex PCR was the method, and the copy in TCRdb shows in-frame clones only, minus some. The repertoire includes 200,000 or so clones, 82% of them detected once, and 0.098% sits in the top ten. J is TRBJ2-5 and V is TRBV7-2; no reliable D call. This TCR came from a boy between 2 and 15 years old in good health and CMV-seronegative. The sequencing input was PBMCs. The CDR3 loop reads CASSLGGHQETQYF. The CDR3 DNA sequence: TGTGCCAGCAGCTTAGGAGGCCACCAGGAGACCCAGTACTTC.